This T cell receptor beta chain was captured by sequencing in a study of T cells after yellow fever vaccination. TCRdb processed the 5' RACE reads anew with MiXCR; each CDR3 protein has one entry. The sample comprises around 68,000 distinct CDR3 sequences, around 7.1% of which are singletons, and around 30% rests with the top ten. From germline, CDR1 is DFQATT and CDR2 SNEGSKA (reference sequence). V lost 6 bases and J lost 4, with 12 bases in between. CDR3 length: 13 amino acids. A few counts support this clonotype. The genes are TRBV20-1 and TRBJ2-2; D call uncertain. This TCR derives from a man younger than 35 who received the YFV17D yellow fever vaccine. The starting material was CD8+ T cells sorted from PBMCs, obtained roughly 10 days after the first yellow fever vaccination. This CDR3 reads CSAWWATTGELFF. CDR3 coding DNA: TGCAGTGCATGGTGGGCGACCACCGGGGAGCTGTTTTTT.